Below, one T cell receptor beta chain is given with its context. Its antigen is unidentified. The V gene lost 3 bases and the J gene lost 4 bases, with 9 bases spanning the gap. Germline V gives CDR1 LNHDA, CDR2 SQIVND (reference sequence). This CDR3 is 13 amino acids long. The data belong to a study of T cell responses to AZD1222 COVID-19 vaccine. The assay was immunoSEQ multiplex PCR, and TCRdb's table has in-frame clones only and misses some. Of about 150,000 clones listed, about 90% were seen once; the top ten hold about 4.6%. General observations from the study: Nearly half of unique spike-specific TCRs reportedly avoided B.1.351 and B.1.1.7 mutated regions. Scientists sampled the repertoires only once the peak T cell response had passed.

This sequence originates from an adult in good health. The rearrangement joins TRBV19 to TRBJ1-1; D is unclear. The sample was peripheral blood, taken on day 0 of AZD1222 vaccination. CDR3 region: CASSMIGFTEAFF. CDR3 coding DNA: TGTGCCAGTAGTATGATCGGGTTCACTGAAGCTTTCTTT.